This TCR beta chain was sequenced during a study of blood T cell repertoires in COVID-19. Background on the study: Some COVID-19 samples were acute and others convalescent; all came from the United States, Italy and Spain.

This table comes from immunoSEQ multiplex PCR, and its TCRdb copy is limited to in-frame clones, with some not included. The sample consists of about 50,000 clones, just over 85% of them appearing once. After removal of 0 bases from V and 4 bases from J, the junction contained 11 bases not matched to a gene. This CDR3 contains 18 residues. CDR1 is MNHEY, CDR2 SVGEGT, per germline. The chain recombines TRBV6-2 or TRBV6-3 with TRBJ2-7, with TRBD2 matching over 11 bases. The receptor was isolated from a man between 65 and 80 years old with acute or convalescent COVID-19. The material sequenced was peripheral blood. In nucleotides, the CDR3 is TGTGCCAGCAGTTACTCGCTCATAGCGGGGGGGCCTAGGTACGAGCAGTACGTC. Amino acids: CASSYSLIAGGPRYEQYV.